These 27 T cell receptor beta chains were all obtained from the same sample, sequenced in a study of blood T cell repertoires in COVID-19. Profiling relied on immunoSEQ multiplex PCR, and the TCRdb table lists in-frame clones only, not all of them. The sample has tens of thousands of clones; over 75% are singletons. Sequenced sample: peripheral blood. The origin of the receptors is a human donor in a cohort sampled during active COVID-19.

This sequence joins TRBV5-6 and TRBJ1-1; D is possibly TRBD1 (5 bases). Between the trimmed V and J ends, which lost 5 bases and 3 bases, there was a span of 17 bases. This CDR3 is 15 amino acids long. Germline CDR1 is SGHDT and CDR2 is YYEEEE. The CDR3 DNA follows: TGTGCCAGCAGTGCGAAGACAGAAACTTACACTGAAGCTTTCTTT. Its translation is CASSAKTETYTEAFF.

The V gene is TRBV6-5, the J gene TRBJ2-7, with D tentatively TRBD1 (5 bases). Deletions cut 0 bases from V and 5 bases from J, with 11 bases between. This CDR3 has 14 residues. CDR1 is MNHEY and CDR2 is SVGAGI in the germline V gene. CDR3 nucleotides: TGTGCCAGCAGTTACTCCAGGGTTGCCCACGAGCAGTACTTC. Protein sequence: CASSYSRVAHEQYF.

The gene calls are TRBV6-1 and TRBJ2-1; 13 nucleotides agree with TRBD2. The germline CDR1 and CDR2 sequences are MNHNS and SASEGT. This CDR3 comprises 18 residues. With V trimmed by 4 bases and J by 6 bases, 12 bases remained unmatched. The CDR3 is CASSVTIGTSGTGNEQFF. As DNA, the CDR3 is TGTGCCAGCAGTGTCACGATTGGGACTAGCGGGACGGGCAATGAGCAGTTCTTC.

The chain uses TRBV27 and TRBJ2-1, with 8 bases identical to TRBD2. Germline V gives CDR1 MNHEY, CDR2 SMNVEV (reference sequence). The ends lost 5 bases at V and 5 bases at J; junction bases unmatched: 8. The CDR3 loop spans 15 amino acids. CDR3 sequence: CASSPAGGPNNEQFF. CDR3 DNA sequence: TGTGCCAGCAGTCCGGCGGGGGGCCCCAACAATGAGCAGTTCTTC.

The V call is TRBV13, the J call TRBJ1-5; a weak D match, TRBD1 (5 bases). In germline, CDR1 is PRHDT, CDR2 FYEKMQ (reference sequence). V was cut by 5 bases and J by 3 bases, with 17 bases left in between. This CDR3 comprises 16 residues. The CDR3 DNA is TGTGCCAGCAGCCAATCTACGGGGGGACTCAATCAGCCCCAGCATTTT. Residues: CASSQSTGGLNQPQHF.

The V and J genes are TRBV5-1 and TRBJ1-2; TRBD1 matches 7 bases. Germline assignment: CDR1 SGHRS and CDR2 YFSETQ. CDR3 length: 14 amino acids. Losses at the gene ends were 0 bases for V and 6 bases for J; bases not matched to a gene: 5. The CDR3 DNA follows: TGCGCCAGCAGCTTGGAACAGGGGAGGAATGGCTACACCTTC. This sequence encodes CASSLEQGRNGYTF.

The chain has TRBV19 and TRBJ1-4; no clear D. CDR1 and CDR2 from the germline V gene are LNHDA and SQIVND (reference sequence). The CDR3 runs 15 residues. V was cut by 1 base and J by 6 bases, with 12 bases left in between. CDR3 loop: CASSIVGGIDEKLFF. CDR3 in DNA: TGTGCCAGTAGTATAGTCGGAGGAATCGATGAAAAACTGTTTTTT.

V usage is TRBV18 and J usage is TRBJ1-3; D possibly corresponds to TRBD1 (5 bases). In germline, CDR1 is KGHSH, CDR2 LQKENI. CDR3 length: 15 amino acids. Trimming removed 2 bases from V and 0 bases from J, with 8 bases in between. The CDR3 region has the DNA TGTGCCAGCTCACCAAGGACAACCTCTGGAAACACCATATATTTT. Translation gives CASSPRTTSGNTIYF.

For this clone: At one end, the junction sequence differs from germline, possibly due to a read error. V is TRBV28 and J is TRBJ1-2; 10 positions agree with TRBD1. The length of the CDR3 is 12 residues. Germline V gene lookup returns CDR1 MDHEN and CDR2 SYDVKM. CDR3 sequence (DNA): TGTGCCAGTAGTCGGACAGGGGGTGGTCTCGCCTTC. Translation gives CASSRTGGGLAF.

The chain recombines TRBV6-1 with TRBJ1-2; 10 bases are shared with TRBD1. The J segment lost 3 bases and the V segment lost 4 bases, leaving 5 bases of the junction unmatched. The CDR3 runs to 15 residues. CDR1 is MNHNS, CDR2 SASEGT, per germline. The CDR3 is CASSAAGTGDYGYTF. The CDR3 nucleotides read TGTGCCAGCAGTGCAGCCGGGACAGGGGACTATGGCTACACCTTC.

The CDR3 loop is CASSQPGAEYEQYF. CDR3 DNA: TGTGCCAGCAGCCAACCTGGGGCTGAGTACGAGCAGTACTTC. This chain joins TRBV4-2 and TRBJ2-7; D might be TRBD1 (5 bases). Trimming pared 2 bases from V and 4 bases from J, leaving 12 bases between. The CDR3 is 14 amino acids. The V gene's germline CDR1 is LGHNA and CDR2 YNFKEQ.

V gene TRBV6-5 combines with J gene TRBJ2-1; TRBD2 matches 11 bases. The CDR3 runs 15 residues. V was clipped by 7 bases and J by 5 bases; unmatched bases: 7. The V gene's germline CDR1 is MNHEY and CDR2 SVGAGI. The CDR3 DNA is TGTGCCAGCATCCCTCTAGCGGGAGGAAACAATGAGCAGTTCTTC. Translation gives CASIPLAGGNNEQFF.

The chain carries TRBV28 and TRBJ1-6, with 7 bases that match TRBD1. CDR1 is MDHEN, CDR2 SYDVKM, per germline. This CDR3 is 15 amino acids long. After removal of 4 bases from V and 5 bases from J, the junction contained 5 bases not matched to a gene. The CDR3 DNA follows: TGTGCCAGCAGTTCCGCAGGGGGGAATAATTCACCCCTCCACTTT. The encoded protein is CASSSAGGNNSPLHF. Using reference TRBV28 and TRBJ1-6 for the parts outside the CDR3, the full variable domain is DVKVTQSSRYLVKRTGEKVFLECVQDMDHENMFWYRQDPGLGLRLIYFSYDVKMKEKGDIPEGYSVSREKKERFSLILESASTNQTSMYLCASSSAGGNNSPLHFGNGTRLTVT.

This chain joins TRBV19 and TRBJ2-1, with TRBD1 matching over 7 bases. The germline CDR1 and CDR2 sequences are LNHDA and SQIVND (reference sequence). The trim removed 6 bases at V and 4 bases at J, leaving 6 bases unmatched. This CDR3 region has 14 residues. CDR3 nucleotide sequence: TGTGCCAGTAGCCCAGGGGGTACATACAATGAGCAGTTCTTC. Its translation: CASSPGGTYNEQFF.

This rearrangement joins TRBV19 to TRBJ1-2, with D perhaps TRBD1 (5 bases). Germline CDR1 reads LNHDA; CDR2 reads SQIVND (reference sequence). The CDR3 has 16 residues. Trimming took 3 bases from V and 0 from J, leaving 14 bases between them. CDR3 bases: TGTGCCAGTAGTATGTCCGGGACTCAAGCTAACTATGGCTACACCTTC. Protein sequence: CASSMSGTQANYGYTF.

This chain connects TRBV27 to TRBJ2-3, with 11 bases that match TRBD2. From germline, CDR1 is MNHEY and CDR2 SMNVEV (reference sequence). The CDR3 consists of 16 residues. Trimming removed 7 bases from V and 5 bases from J; junction bases left unmatched: 11. The CDR3 loop is CASTRLLAGVRDTQYF. The CDR3 nucleotides are TGTGCCAGCACCCGGTTACTAGCGGGAGTTAGAGATACGCAGTATTTT.

The chain is built from TRBV7-9 and TRBJ2-1, with 7 nucleotides matching TRBD2. CDR1 SEHNR and CDR2 FQNEAQ come from the germline V gene (reference sequence). This CDR3 comprises 14 residues. The V and J ends lost 4 bases and 1 base, in that order; junction bases with no gene match: 1. CDR3 in DNA: TGTGCCAGCAGCTCGCGGGGGTCCTACAATGAGCAGTTCTTC. Translated: CASSSRGSYNEQFF. Full variable domain (remainder filled in from reference TRBV7-9 and TRBJ2-1): DTGVSQNPRHKITKRGQNVTFRCDPISEHNRLYWYRQTLGQGPEFLTYFQNEAQLEKSRLLSDRFSAERPKGSFSTLEIQRTEQGDSAMYLCASSSRGSYNEQFFGPGTRLTVL.

The J gene is TRBJ2-1, the V gene TRBV3-1 (or the pseudogene TRBV3-2); no clear D gene. The germline CDR1 and CDR2 sequences are LGHDT and YNNKEL (reference sequence). The length of the CDR3 is 14 residues. Trimming pared 3 bases from V and 8 bases from J, leaving 14 bases between. CDR3 amino acids: CASSHNSPSHEQFF. The CDR3, as DNA: TGTGCCAGCAGCCACAACAGTCCGTCCCATGAGCAGTTCTTC.

This clone was counted a single time. The chain uses TRBV12-5 and TRBJ1-1; D ambiguous. CDR3 length: 14 amino acids. Between the trimmed V and J ends, which lost 6 bases and 4 bases, there was a span of 15 bases. Germline CDR1 is LGHNT and CDR2 is FRNRAP. CDR3 in amino acids: CASGVSRDSTEAFF. The CDR3 DNA is TGTGCTAGTGGCGTCTCCCGGGATTCCACTGAAGCTTTCTTT.

This clone was counted between two and nine times. V is TRBV28 and J is TRBJ1-6; D not certain. Germline V gene data show CDR1 as MDHEN and CDR2 as SYDVKM. The CDR3 has 17 amino acids. The V end lost 5 bases, the J end lost 7 bases, and 21 bases lay between the germline ends. Here the CDR3 DNA reads TGTGCCAGCAGTCTAATGGACGGTCCCAGAGGGAATTCACCCCTCCACTTT. This translates into CASSLMDGPRGNSPLHF.

The chain links TRBV12-3 or TRBV12-4 to TRBJ2-7; D gene uncertain. The V gene lost 7 bases and the J gene lost 3 bases, with 10 bases spanning the gap. The CDR3 runs to 12 residues. The CDR3 reads CASNRSRYEQYF. The CDR3 nucleotides read TGTGCCAGCAACCGGAGTCGCTACGAGCAGTACTTC.

The chain uses TRBV5-1 and TRBJ2-7; the D gene is possibly TRBD1 (5 bases). CDR3 length: 14 residues. Germline V lookup: CDR1 SGHRS, CDR2 YFSETQ. V lost 4 bases and J 7 bases, leaving 18 bases between the germline ends. The CDR3 DNA is TGCGCCAGCAGCCCCTGGGGCCGAAGGGGAGAGCAGTACTTC. It is translated as CASSPWGRRGEQYF.

The rearrangement joins TRBV9 to TRBJ2-1; D call uncertain. CDR1 and CDR2 from the germline V gene are SGDLS and YYNGEE. CDR3 size: 15 residues. V was clipped by 4 bases and J by 0 bases, with 11 bases between them. CDR3 DNA: TGTGCCAGCAGCCCCCTGGCGGCCTCCTACAATGAGCAGTTCTTC. It yields the protein CASSPLAASYNEQFF.

This chain connects TRBV25-1 to TRBJ2-5; tentative D call: TRBD2 (6 bases). The germline V and J ends were trimmed by 1 base and 2 bases, with 8 bases remaining between them. Looked up from germline, CDR1 is MGHDK and CDR2 is SYGVNS. This CDR3 is built from 14 residues. This CDR3 is CASSEWREQETQYF. CDR3 sequence (DNA): TGTGCCAGCAGTGAATGGCGGGAACAAGAGACCCAGTACTTC.

The gene calls are TRBV7-6 and TRBJ1-3; D unresolved. The V end was cut by 3 bases, the J end by 1 base, with 4 bases between. Germline CDR1 SGHVS, CDR2 FNYEAQ. The CDR3 has 13 residues. Here the CDR3 reads CASSFRSGNTIYF. The CDR3 DNA is TGTGCCAGCAGCTTTCGTTCTGGAAACACCATATATTTT.

The genes are TRBV6-5 and TRBJ1-1, with 9 bases that match TRBD1. This CDR3 is built from 13 residues. Germline lookup yields CDR1 MNHEY and CDR2 SVGAGI. Trimming cost V 11 bases and J 8 bases; bases outside gene matches: 12. The DNA of the CDR3 is TGTGCCGTATCGACAGGGGGGGGTAAAGAAGCTTTCTTT. It is translated as CAVSTGGGKEAFF.

The chain carries TRBV30 and TRBJ2-1; D may be TRBD2 (6 bases). CDR3 size: 14 residues. V lost 1 base and J 6 bases, leaving 13 bases between the germline ends. Germline CDR1 GTSNPN, CDR2 SVGIG (reference sequence). The CDR3 bases are TGTGCCTGGAGTGGAGCGCTAGCGACCAATGAGCAGTTCTTC. Translated, it gives CAWSGALATNEQFF. The full variable domain, in which reference TRBV30 and TRBJ2-1 provide the parts outside the CDR3, is SQTIHQWPATLVQPVGSPLSLECTVEGTSNPNLYWYRQAAGRGLQLLFYSVGIGQISSEVPQNLSASRPQDRQFILSSKKLLLSDSGFYLCAWSGALATNEQFFGPGTRLTVL.